The clone carrying this T cell receptor (beta chain) showed up just a few times. This entry belongs to a study of graft-versus-host responses after intestinal transplantation. Study-wide findings and caveats: Ileal or blood samples showed some GvH clones first, and such clones were also found in recipient marrow.

Assay used: immunoSEQ multiplex PCR; TCRdb lists only in-frame clones, some missing. The table has several thousand clones, approximately 24% seen once. With 6 bases clipped from V and 3 bases from J, the junction kept 4 bases outside the gene matches. The CDR3 sequence is 15 residues long. Germline CDR1 MNHEY, CDR2 SVGAGI. The rearrangement joins TRBV6-5 to TRBJ2-2, with TRBD2 identical over 10 bases. This clonotype was sampled from a human patient who was an organ donor for intestinal transplantation. Sample: alloreactive CD4+ T cells from a mixed lymphocyte reaction culture, taken before transplantation. Indicated subset: CFSE-low proliferating T cells sorted from roughly six-day pre-transplant mixed lymphocyte reaction (GvH or HvG direction). The CDR3 nucleotides read TGTGCCAGCAGGTCTAGCGGGGGCTACACCGGGGAGCTGTTTTTT. Amino acid sequence: CASRSSGGYTGELFF.